A single T cell receptor (beta chain) is shown here with its context. This same CDR3 is encoded by further DNA sequences in the sample. The table came from immunoSEQ multiplex PCR; TCRdb's copy has only in-frame clones and leaves some out. The data contain approximately 110,000 clones, more than 90% of them singletons. The CDR3 sequence is 15 residues long. CDR1 is SGDLS and CDR2 is YYNGEE in the germline V gene. V was clipped by 0 bases and J by 2 bases, with 9 bases between them. This sample is part of a study of T cell responses to AZD1222 COVID-19 vaccine. The sample in question was peripheral blood, obtained on day 0 of AZD1222 vaccination. The chain has TRBV9 and TRBJ1-3, with a tentative D call TRBD1 (6 bases). The TCR originated in an adult in good health. The CDR3 coding sequence is TGTGCCAGCAGCGTAGGGCCAGGGGCTGGAAACACCATATATTTT. Its protein product is CASSVGPGAGNTIYF.